This TCR beta chain was observed in a study of cytomegalovirus exposure and HLA in healthy donors. General study points: Altogether, 150 or so TCR beta chains were recorded as cytomegalovirus-associated.

Points on this clone: Its antigen is unidentified.

Primers for the PCR totalled 60 Vbeta and 13 Jbeta. Produced via immunoSEQ multiplex PCR; TCRdb's table is partial and in-frame only. The sample contains around 170,000 clones, around 72% of which appear only once. This CDR3 has 14 residues. Germline loops: CDR1 KGHSH, CDR2 LQKENI. V lost 6 bases and J lost 8, with 17 bases in between. The sample taken for sequencing was PBMCs. The receptor was derived from a woman in her forties in good health and CMV-seropositive. The rearrangement links TRBV18 to TRBJ1-5; the D is unclear. Written as DNA, the CDR3 is TGTGCCAGCTCCCCTTTGGGAGTTGGGGAGCCCCAGCATTTT. This encodes CASSPLGVGEPQHF. Looking up the rest from reference TRBV18 and TRBJ1-5 gives the full variable domain: NAGVMQNPRHLVRRRGQEARLRCSPMKGHSHVYWYRQLPEEGLKFMVYLQKENIIDESGMPKERFSAEFPKEGPSILRIQQVVRGDSAAYFCASSPLGVGEPQHFGDGTRLSIL.